This TCR beta chain was recorded in a study of blood T cell repertoires in COVID-19. The germline V gene has CDR1 MNHEY and CDR2 SVGEGT. V lost 5 bases and J 3 bases, leaving 8 bases between the germline ends. The CDR3 runs to 13 residues. In the original processing: Amplifying reference gene primers gave estimates of nucleated cell counts. Profiling relied on immunoSEQ multiplex PCR, and the TCRdb table lists in-frame clones only, not all of them. V, J and clone size reflect that table, while D and trimming were determined from the DNA. The profile shows about 670,000 clones, 85% to 90% of them singletons.

The receptor's source is a woman between 18 and 30 years old with acute or convalescent COVID-19. The chain employs TRBV6-2 or TRBV6-3 and TRBJ1-3; perhaps TRBD1 as D (5 bases). Sequencing was performed on peripheral blood. CDR3 amino acids: CASSRRVGNTIYF. The CDR3 coding sequence is TGTGCCAGCAGTCGCAGGGTTGGAAACACCATATATTTT.